The subject of this entry is one TCR beta chain. The specificity of this receptor is unknown. An end of the junction does not agree with germline; a read error may underlie this. The sample comes from a study of tumor-infiltrating lymphocytes in primary liver carcinoma (dated by TCRdb to between 2016 and 2019). Regarding the complete study: Of the five patients (three men and two women, aged 30 to 69 years), four had hepatocellular carcinoma and one had combined HCC and intrahepatic cholangiocarcinoma. The five patients had tumors staged T1-T3 N0M0, with maximum diameters ranging from about 4 to 11 cm. Each sample produced about 3.5 to 8 million productive TCRbeta reads, and read depth showed no significant difference between tissue types. For each liver tumor, the study sampled five regions along with adjacent normal tissue and blood, and applied TCRbeta repertoire sequencing, expression microarrays and whole-exome sequencing. TCRbeta repertoire sequencing covered some 35 specimens from 5 patients: about 25 tumor regions, 5 adjacent noncancerous liver tissues and 5 peripheral blood samples. Agilent mRNA microarray profiling was performed on the approximately 27 tumor region samples to relate TCRbeta repertoire diversity to the local molecular phenotype. High reproducibility was observed for the technical replicate repertoires, with mean shared-clone rates around 0.9 and correlation coefficients above 0.95.

The CDR3, from cysteine to phenylalanine, totals 14 residues. Solely the CDR3 DNA is kept, with 42 bases framed from the first base. The CDR1 and CDR2 encoded by the germline V gene are SGHVS and FQNEAQ. Without any cell sorting, total RNA and DNA were co-extracted from about 20-30 mg of bulk tissue using the AllPrep DNA/RNA mini kit. Between November 2015 and March 2016, roughly five patients in China with histopathologically diagnosed primary liver carcinoma had their tumors surgically resected. Patients had chronic HBV infection and were treatment-naive at sampling. Each tumor was sampled at five spatially separated regions: the superior, inferior, left-lateral and right-lateral poles and the tumor centre. Histological examination found more than 75% viable tumor cells in every tumor sample. Fresh tumor and adjacent tissue pieces were bisected; one half was stored in RNAlater at -80°C, the other sent for histology.

A constant-region primer and ProtoScript II reverse transcriptase were used to reverse-transcribe TCRbeta-specific cDNA from roughly 0.55 ug total RNA. Construction of the TCRbeta libraries relied on three nested rounds of multiplex PCR, following a slightly modified ARM-PCR procedure. The first two PCR rounds used multiplex TRBV1-TRBV30 forward primers with a Cbeta reverse primer, each for about 9 cycles. Sample barcodes and Illumina adapters were attached in a final 25-cycle PCR using Deep VentR polymerase. Before sequencing, amplicons of 200-500 bp were gel-purified using a QIAquick gel extraction kit. An Illumina HiSeq 2500 was used to sequence the TCRbeta amplicons, generating 250-bp paired-end reads. The original pipeline was this. Reads were quality-trimmed with Trimmomatic v0.33, and paired reads were merged with FLASH v1.2.11 to recover full CDR3 sequences. MiGEC v1.2.1b assigned V, D and J germline segments to the rearranged TCRbeta sequences. VDJtools v1.0.0 computed clonotype statistics and Shannon-Wiener diversity indices. Except for diversity analysis, only the 250 most abundant clonotypes of each sample were used in subsequent analyses to reduce sampling bias. TCRdb reworked the public reads: Q25 trimming with fastp, MiXCR clone assembly, productive beta chains retained. Identical CDR3 proteins give one entry, which carries the most common genes and DNA. The authors' filters were not applied to this entry. For this sample the table gives under 45,000 distinct CDR3 sequences, of which roughly 73% were detected only once. The leading ten clones occupy 15% to 20% of the sample.

The full study reports these points: Repertoire overlap was found to be higher between tumor regions (mean around 35%) than between tumor-adjacent (around 17%) or tumor-blood (around 15%) pairs, consistent with antigen-driven expansion. Comparison of CD4+ and CD8+ T cell repertoires was precluded by the use of bulk unsorted samples. The top 250 clones accounted for a significantly greater share of the repertoire in tumors than in blood (p = 0.039). Because only the TCR beta chain was sequenced and unpaired alpha chains were not captured, true repertoire diversity is likely underestimated. Only roughly 8-25% of top clones appeared in all five regions of a tumor, which suggests that tumor-infiltrating T cells are spatially heterogeneous. Only a few patients were included in the study, and the authors note that the findings should be validated in a larger study.

Recombination linked TRBV7-8 to TRBJ2-5; 9 bases in the junction line up with TRBD1. Sequencing input: liver tumor tissue from sampling region 2. This specimen's cell subset or site label, interpreted: tumor region T2, inferior pole. The sequence derives from a man aged 35 to 55 with primary liver carcinoma and hepatitis B virus infection. CDR3 reads: CASGITGGRETQHF. The bases are TGTGCCAGCGGCATCACAGGGGGCAGAGAGACCCAGCACTTC.